Included here is one T cell receptor beta chain sequence, with context. The sample comes from a study of regulatory T cells in long-lasting Graves disease. Time point given: newly diagnosed GD, antithyroid drugs for less than 3 months. From RNA extracted from PBMCs, the TCR library was made. American Thyroid Association guidelines defined how Graves' disease was diagnosed. The EDTA tubes were filled with about 10 milliliters of drawn peripheral blood. From germline, CDR1 is DFQATT and CDR2 SNEGSKA (reference sequence). The CDR3 covers 14 residues. V was shortened by 3 bases and J by 0 bases, with 11 bases between the two germline ends. TCR beta libraries were built with iRepertoire HTBI primers and Arm-PCR of CDR3 regions. TCRdb ran MiXCR on the multiplex PCR reads and lists one entry per CDR3 protein. In the table there are hundreds of thousands of distinct CDR3 sequences, roughly 15% of which are singletons.

This sample also appeared in a second study, on T cells in Graves' hyperthyroidism and ophthalmopathy. That paper notes: HTBI primers drove first-round RT-PCR of the TCR CDR3.

The TCR was taken from a woman in her 30s with Graves disease. This specimen was peripheral blood mononuclear cells (PBMCs), taken at new diagnosis, from a patient treated with antithyroid drugs. This chain connects TRBV20-1 to TRBJ1-2; no reliable D call. The CDR3 DNA reads as TGCAGTGCTAGGCCAGTATTATCTAACTATGGCTACACCTTC. Its protein is CSARPVLSNYGYTF.